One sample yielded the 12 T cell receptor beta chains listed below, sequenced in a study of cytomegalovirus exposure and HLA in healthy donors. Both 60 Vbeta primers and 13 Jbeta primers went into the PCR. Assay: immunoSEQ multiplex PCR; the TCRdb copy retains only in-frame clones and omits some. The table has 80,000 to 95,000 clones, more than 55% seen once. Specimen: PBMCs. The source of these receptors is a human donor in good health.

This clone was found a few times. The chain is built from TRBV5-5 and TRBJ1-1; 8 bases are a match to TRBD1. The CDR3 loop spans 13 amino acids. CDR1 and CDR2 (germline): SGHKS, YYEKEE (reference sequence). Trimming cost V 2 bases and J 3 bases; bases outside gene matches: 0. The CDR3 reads CASSLQGDTEAFF. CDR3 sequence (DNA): TGTGCCAGCAGCTTACAGGGGGACACTGAAGCTTTCTTT.

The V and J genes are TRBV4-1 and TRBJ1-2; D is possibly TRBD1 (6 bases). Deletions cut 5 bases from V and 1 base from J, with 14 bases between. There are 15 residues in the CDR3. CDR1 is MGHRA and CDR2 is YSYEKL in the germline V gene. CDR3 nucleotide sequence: TGCGCCAGCAGCACCCGGACAGAGGTTAACTATGGCTACACCTTC. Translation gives CASSTRTEVNYGYTF.

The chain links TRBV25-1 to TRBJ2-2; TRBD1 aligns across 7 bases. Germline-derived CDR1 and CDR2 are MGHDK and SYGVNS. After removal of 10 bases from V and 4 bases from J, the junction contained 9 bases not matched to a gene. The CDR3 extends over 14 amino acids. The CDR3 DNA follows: TGTGCCACAAGGGCAGGGGGAAGCACCGGGGAGCTGTTTTTT. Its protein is CATRAGGSTGELFF.

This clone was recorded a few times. The CDR3 is CASKRFAGTGRDQPQHF. DNA of the CDR3: TGTGCCAGCAAGCGGTTCGCCGGGACAGGTCGGGATCAGCCCCAGCATTTT. The chain joins TRBV2 to TRBJ1-5; 8 positions match TRBD1. From germline, CDR1 is SNHLY and CDR2 FYNNEI. This CDR3 is built from 17 residues. With 7 bases clipped from V and 5 bases from J, the junction kept 16 bases outside the gene matches.

For the CDR3, the DNA is TGTGCCAGCAGCTTGGGCCCCACAGGGAGGGGGGGCTATGGCTACACCTTC. This gives the protein CASSLGPTGRGGYGYTF. The chain carries TRBV7-2 and TRBJ1-2; D possibly corresponds to TRBD1 (6 bases). The germline V and J ends were trimmed by 3 bases and 4 bases, with 21 bases remaining between them. In germline, CDR1 is SGHTA, CDR2 FQGNSA. This CDR3 comprises 17 residues.

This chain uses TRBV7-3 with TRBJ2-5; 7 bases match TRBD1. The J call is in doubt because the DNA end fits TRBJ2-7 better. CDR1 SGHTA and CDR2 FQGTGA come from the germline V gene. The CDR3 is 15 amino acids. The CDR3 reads CASSSPGTVSYEQYF. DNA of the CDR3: TGTGCCAGCAGCTCGCCCGGGACAGTCTCCTACGAGCAGTACTTC.

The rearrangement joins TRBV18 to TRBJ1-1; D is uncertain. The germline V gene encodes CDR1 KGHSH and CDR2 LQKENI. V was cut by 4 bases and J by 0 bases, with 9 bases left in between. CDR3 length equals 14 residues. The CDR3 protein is CASSLGVMNTEAFF. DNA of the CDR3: TGTGCCAGCTCACTCGGGGTTATGAACACTGAAGCTTTCTTT.

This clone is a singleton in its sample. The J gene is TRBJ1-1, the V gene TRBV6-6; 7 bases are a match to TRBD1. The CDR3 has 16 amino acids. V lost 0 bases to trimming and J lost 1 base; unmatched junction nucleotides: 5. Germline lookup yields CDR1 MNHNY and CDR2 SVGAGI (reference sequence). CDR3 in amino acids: CASSYSRTGRNTEAFF. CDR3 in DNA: TGTGCCAGCAGTTACTCGAGGACAGGTCGGAACACTGAAGCTTTCTTT.

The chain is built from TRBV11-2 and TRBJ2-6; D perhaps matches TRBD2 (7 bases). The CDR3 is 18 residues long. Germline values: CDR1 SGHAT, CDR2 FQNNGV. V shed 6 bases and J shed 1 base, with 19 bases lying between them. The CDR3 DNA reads TGTGCCAGCAGTAGGGGGGGCGCGAAGGGTTCTGGGGCCAACGTCCTGACTTTC. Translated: CASSRGGAKGSGANVLTF.

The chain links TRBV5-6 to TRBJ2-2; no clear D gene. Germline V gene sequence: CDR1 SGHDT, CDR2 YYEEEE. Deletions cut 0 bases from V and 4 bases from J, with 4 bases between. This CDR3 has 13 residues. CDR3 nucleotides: TGTGCCAGCAGCTTGGTTAGCACCGGGGAGCTGTTTTTT. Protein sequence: CASSLVSTGELFF. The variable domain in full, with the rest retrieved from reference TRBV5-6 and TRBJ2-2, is DAGVTQSPTHLIKTRGQQVTLRCSPKSGHDTVSWYQQALGQGPQFIFQYYEEEERQRGNFPDRFSGHQFPNYSSELNVNALLLGDSALYLCASSLVSTGELFFGEGSRLTVL.

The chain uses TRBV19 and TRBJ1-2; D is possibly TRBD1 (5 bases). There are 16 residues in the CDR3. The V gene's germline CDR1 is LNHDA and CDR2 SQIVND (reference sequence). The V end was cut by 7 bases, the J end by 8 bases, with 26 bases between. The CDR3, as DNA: TGTGCCAGTATTGGGCTCGGAGGGGAGGGGTGTGGAGGCTACACCTTC. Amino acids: CASIGLGGEGCGGYTF.

CDR3 sequence reads: CASGLHSTGFQPQHF. The CDR3 nucleotides are TGTGCTAGTGGTTTGCATTCGACAGGGTTTCAGCCCCAGCATTTT. V gene TRBV12-5 combines with J gene TRBJ1-5; 7 nucleotides line up with TRBD1. The V and J ends lost 2 bases and 6 bases, in that order; junction bases with no gene match: 7. Germline CDR1 is LGHNT and CDR2 is FRNRAP. The CDR3 loop spans 15 amino acids.